A single TCR beta chain is shown here with its context. Then a second PCR, running roughly 7 to 11 cycles, was carried out with a sample-barcoded 5' primer and a J-beta primer mix. TCRdb reprocessed the 5' RACE reads via MiXCR and lists one record per CDR3 protein. The repertoire holds some 1,800,000 distinct CDR3 sequences, with about two fifths as singletons. The entry originates in a study of blood T cells in healthy people across ages. The CDR3 is 11 residues long. Trimming removed 6 bases from V and 8 bases from J, with 13 bases in between. Germline assignment: CDR1 DFQATT and CDR2 SNEGSKA (reference sequence).

The V call is TRBV20-1, the J call TRBJ1-1; D not resolved. Sequenced material: blood. This TCR was sampled from a human donor in good health. CDR3 DNA sequence: TGCAGTGCCGACCAAGCAACCGAAGCTTTCTTT. It encodes CSADQATEAFF.